This TCR beta chain was found in a study of blood T cell repertoires in COVID-19. In the study overall: Nucleic acid was either cDNA or gDNA, and it came from T cells, B-cell-depleted T cells, or PBMCs.

Germline V lookup: CDR1 SGDLS, CDR2 YYNGEE. The CDR3 is made up of 14 amino acids. Trimming removed 4 bases from V and 8 bases from J, with 16 bases in between. Using immunoSEQ multiplex PCR, the repertoire was profiled, and TCRdb retains in-frame clones only, with some absent. The sample includes 150,000 to 200,000 clones, roughly 85% of them seen just once. The chain employs TRBV9 and TRBJ1-3, with D perhaps matching TRBD1 (6 bases). The sequenced sample was peripheral blood. This sequence was found in a human donor with active or convalescent COVID-19. The donor label of this sample is uncertain. The CDR3: CASSPRAGEYTIYF. Here the CDR3 DNA reads TGTGCCAGCAGCCCGAGGGCAGGGGAATACACCATATATTTT.